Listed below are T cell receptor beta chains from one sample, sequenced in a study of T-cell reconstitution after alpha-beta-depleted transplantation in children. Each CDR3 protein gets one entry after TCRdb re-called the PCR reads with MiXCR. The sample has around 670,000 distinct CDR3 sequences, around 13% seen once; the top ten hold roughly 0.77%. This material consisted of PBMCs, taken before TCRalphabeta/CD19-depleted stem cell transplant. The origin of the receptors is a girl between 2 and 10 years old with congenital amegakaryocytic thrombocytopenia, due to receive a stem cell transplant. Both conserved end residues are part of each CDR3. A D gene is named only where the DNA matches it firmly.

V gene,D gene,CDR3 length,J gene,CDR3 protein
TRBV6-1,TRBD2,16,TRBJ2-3,CASSDRGVSGRDTQYF
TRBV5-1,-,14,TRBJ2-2,CASSLMGSSGELFF
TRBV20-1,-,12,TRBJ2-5,CSARTRGETQYF
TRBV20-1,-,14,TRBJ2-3,CSAGKDSATDTQYF
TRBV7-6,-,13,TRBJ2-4,CVREIAAKNIQYF
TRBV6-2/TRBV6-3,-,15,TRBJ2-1,CASRPRVAANNEQFF
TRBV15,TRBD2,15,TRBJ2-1,CATSRDLAGRHEQFF
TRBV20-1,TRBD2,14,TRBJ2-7,CSARLADNPYEQYF
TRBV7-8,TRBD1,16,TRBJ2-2,CASSLVRTGSTGELFF
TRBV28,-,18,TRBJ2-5,CASSLLPLQVQYSETQYF
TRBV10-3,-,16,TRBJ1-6,CAISELGRLEDSPLHF
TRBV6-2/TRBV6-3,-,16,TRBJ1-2,CASRSVRAASSYGYTF
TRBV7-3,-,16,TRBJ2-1,CASSLSFTGRYNEQFF
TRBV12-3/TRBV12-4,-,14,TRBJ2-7,CASSLSSGNYEQYF
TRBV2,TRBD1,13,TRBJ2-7,CASSGTGVREQYF
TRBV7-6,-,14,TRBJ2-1,CASSLEEAYNEQFF
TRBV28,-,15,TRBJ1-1,CASIRVRGFSAEAFF
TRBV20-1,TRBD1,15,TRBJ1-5,CSARRDRLPGQPQHF
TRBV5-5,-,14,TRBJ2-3,CASSLGATLARKYF
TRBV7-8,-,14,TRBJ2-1,CASGTEGGINEQFF
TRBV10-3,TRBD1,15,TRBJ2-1,CAISLQGAELNEQFF
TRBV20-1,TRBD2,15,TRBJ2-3,CSARGEAGVGDTQYF
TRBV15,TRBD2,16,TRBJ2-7,CATSRDSGTSGYEQYF
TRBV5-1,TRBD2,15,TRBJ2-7,CASSRIAGGPDEQYF
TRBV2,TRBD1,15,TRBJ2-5,CASSLSGTVQETQYF
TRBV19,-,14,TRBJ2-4,CASRDSLAKNIQYF
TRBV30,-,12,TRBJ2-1,CAWSPGDGEQFF
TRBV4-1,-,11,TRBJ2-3,CASSQGRIPYF
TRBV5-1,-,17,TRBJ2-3,CASSPAPGPSSTDTQYF
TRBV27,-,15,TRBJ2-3,CASSLSSRSTDTQYF
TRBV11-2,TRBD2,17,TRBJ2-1,CASTVGWTSGKGDEQFF
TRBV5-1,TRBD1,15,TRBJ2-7,CASSLVFGQGYEQYF
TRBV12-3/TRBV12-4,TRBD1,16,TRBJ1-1,CASRKVGTGDDNGAFF
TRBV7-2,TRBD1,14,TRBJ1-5,CASSVTGGQQPQHF
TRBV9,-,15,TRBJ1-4,CASGPAGGTNEKLFF
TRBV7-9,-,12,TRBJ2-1,CASSERVNEQFF
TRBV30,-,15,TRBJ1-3,CAWSVPVTSGNTIYF
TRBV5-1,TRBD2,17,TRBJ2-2,CASSSGTSGRGTGELFF
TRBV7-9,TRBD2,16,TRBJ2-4,CASSPGSGRAKNIQYF
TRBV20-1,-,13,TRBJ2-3,CSARVPRADTQYF
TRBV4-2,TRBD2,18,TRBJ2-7,CASSQDTSGRLWVYEQYF
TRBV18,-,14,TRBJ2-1,CASSPLIRENEQFF
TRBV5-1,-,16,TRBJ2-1,CASSFSLGSKYNEQFF
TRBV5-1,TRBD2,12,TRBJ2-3,CASRASGPREDF